This is a list of T cell receptor beta chains from one sample in a study of T-cell memory formation after mild COVID-19. TCRdb itself ran the 5' RACE reads through MiXCR, one entry per CDR3 protein. The table shows around 450,000 distinct CDR3 sequences, with about 19% occurring only once. Sequences were obtained from PBMCs or a T cell subset sorted from them (not recorded which). The origin of the receptors is an adult woman who had mild COVID-19 (a few samples of this study predate the infection). Cell type and time point are not known. CDR3s include the opening cysteine and the closing phenylalanine or tryptophan. Each record gives: D gene, J gene, clone size, V gene, CDR3 protein, CDR3 DNA. The D gene is left open where the match is weak. Only some rows state a clone size, as once, few, many or a class for expanded clones.

D: NA; J: TRBJ1-6; size: NA; V: TRBV6-2/TRBV6-3; CDR3: CASRSDGNSPLHF; DNA: TGTGCCAGCAGATCGGACGGTAATTCACCCCTCCACTTT
D: TRBD2; J: TRBJ2-2; size: few; V: TRBV7-8; CDR3: CASSFWTSGGTGELFF; DNA: TGTGCCAGCAGCTTTTGGACTAGCGGGGGGACCGGGGAGCTGTTTTTT
D: NA; J: TRBJ2-1; size: NA; V: TRBV12-3/TRBV12-4; CDR3: CASSSPGRAGEQFF; DNA: TGTGCCAGCAGTTCTCCGGGTAGGGCGGGTGAGCAGTTCTTC
D: NA; J: TRBJ2-7; size: NA; V: TRBV4-1; CDR3: CASSQEDRQVVEQYF; DNA: TGCGCCAGCAGCCAAGAGGACCGACAGGTGGTGGAGCAGTACTTC
D: TRBD2; J: TRBJ2-5; size: NA; V: TRBV7-8; CDR3: CASSPAGGLAGYLRETQYF; DNA: TGTGCCAGCAGCCCAGCGGGAGGGCTAGCGGGGTACTTGCGGGAGACCCAGTACTTC
D: NA; J: TRBJ2-1; size: few; V: TRBV12-5; CDR3: CASHKGSSYNEQFF; DNA: TGTGCTAGCCATAAGGGGAGCTCCTACAATGAGCAGTTCTTC
D: NA; J: TRBJ2-3; size: NA; V: TRBV24-1; CDR3: CATSDFQSRSTDTQYF; DNA: TGTGCCACCAGTGATTTCCAGTCCCGGAGCACAGATACGCAGTATTTT
D: NA; J: TRBJ2-1; size: few; V: TRBV7-7; CDR3: CASSLEFF; DNA: TGTGCCAGCAGCTTAGAGTTCTTC
D: NA; J: TRBJ2-7; size: NA; V: TRBV18; CDR3: CASSPLADPYEQYF; DNA: TGTGCCAGCTCACCCTTAGCGGACCCCTACGAGCAGTACTTC
D: NA; J: TRBJ2-5; size: NA; V: TRBV4-1; CDR3: CASSILGETQYF; DNA: TGCGCCAGCAGCATCTTGGGGGAGACCCAGTACTTC
D: TRBD2; J: TRBJ2-1; size: NA; V: TRBV5-5; CDR3: CASSLTGGTYNEQFF; DNA: TGTGCCAGCAGCTTGACGGGGGGGACCTACAATGAGCAGTTCTTC
D: TRBD1; J: TRBJ2-5; size: NA; V: TRBV11-2; CDR3: CASSSWDSQETQYF; DNA: TGTGCCAGCAGCTCCTGGGACAGCCAAGAGACCCAGTACTTC
D: NA; J: TRBJ1-1; size: few; V: TRBV18; CDR3: CASSPEVPLQIYLNTEAFF; DNA: TGTGCCAGCTCACCAGAGGTCCCTCTTCAGATTTACCTGAACACTGAAGCTTTCTTT
D: NA; J: TRBJ2-5; size: few; V: TRBV20-1; CDR3: CSASEETQYF; DNA: TGCAGTGCTAGCGAGGAGACCCAGTACTTC
D: NA; J: TRBJ2-1; size: NA; V: TRBV24-1; CDR3: CASGGYNEQFF; DNA: TGTGCCTCCGGAGGCTACAATGAGCAGTTCTTC
D: TRBD1; J: TRBJ1-2; size: NA; V: TRBV5-1; CDR3: CASSLVGQLYGYTF; DNA: TGCGCCAGCAGCTTGGTGGGACAGCTCTATGGCTACACCTTC
D: TRBD1; J: TRBJ1-5; size: NA; V: TRBV2; CDR3: CASSTGTGGQPQHF; DNA: TGTGCCAGCAGTACCGGGACAGGGGGGCAGCCCCAGCATTTT
D: NA; J: TRBJ1-2; size: few; V: TRBV19; CDR3: CASIPGKDLVYGYTF; DNA: TGTGCCAGCATACCTGGGAAGGACTTGGTCTATGGCTACACCTTC
D: NA; J: TRBJ1-2; size: few; V: TRBV5-6; CDR3: CASSLVATSGYTF; DNA: TGTGCCAGCAGCTTGGTAGCAACCTCAGGCTACACCTTC
D: NA; J: TRBJ2-1; size: NA; V: TRBV5-6; CDR3: CASSLDYYNEQFF; DNA: TGTGCCAGCAGCTTGGACTACTACAATGAGCAGTTCTTC
D: TRBD1; J: TRBJ2-1; size: few; V: TRBV24-1; CDR3: CATSRTGGTYNEQFF; DNA: TGTGCCACCAGTAGGACAGGGGGGACCTACAATGAGCAGTTCTTC
D: NA; J: TRBJ2-3; size: NA; V: TRBV27; CDR3: CASSYRRREDTQYF; DNA: TGTGCCAGCAGTTATAGACGTCGAGAAGATACGCAGTATTTT
D: NA; J: TRBJ2-7; size: NA; V: TRBV6-5; CDR3: CASSYEGGRGSYEQYF; DNA: TGTGCCAGCAGTTACGAGGGAGGAAGGGGCTCCTACGAGCAGTACTTC
D: TRBD1; J: TRBJ2-1; size: few; V: TRBV12-3/TRBV12-4; CDR3: CASRHSRDRERDEQFF; DNA: TGTGCCAGCAGACATTCCCGGGACAGGGAAAGGGATGAGCAGTTCTTC
D: TRBD2; J: TRBJ2-1; size: NA; V: TRBV6-2/TRBV6-3; CDR3: CASRALAAYNEQFF; DNA: TGTGCCAGCAGGGCTCTAGCGGCCTACAATGAGCAGTTCTTC
D: NA; J: TRBJ1-1; size: few; V: TRBV9; CDR3: CASSPSGAQNTEAFF; DNA: TGTGCCAGCAGCCCTTCAGGGGCCCAGAACACTGAAGCTTTCTTT
D: TRBD1; J: TRBJ2-7; size: NA; V: TRBV12-3/TRBV12-4; CDR3: CASSPTGTTYEQYF; DNA: TGTGCCAGCAGCCCGACAGGGACGACATACGAGCAGTACTTC
D: TRBD1; J: TRBJ1-5; size: few; V: TRBV7-9; CDR3: CASSAQGPQPQHF; DNA: TGTGCCAGCAGCGCACAGGGGCCTCAGCCCCAGCATTTT
D: TRBD2; J: TRBJ2-1; size: NA; V: TRBV24-1; CDR3: CATSDWGAGAGGEQFF; DNA: TGTGCCACCAGTGATTGGGGAGCGGGGGCTGGTGGTGAGCAGTTCTTC
D: NA; J: TRBJ2-1; size: many; V: TRBV3-1; CDR3: CASSQGYNEQFF; DNA: TGTGCCAGCAGCCAGGGGTACAATGAGCAGTTCTTC
D: TRBD1; J: TRBJ1-2; size: NA; V: TRBV12-3/TRBV12-4; CDR3: CASSSRTGGPNYGYTF; DNA: TGTGCCAGCAGTTCACGGACAGGGGGCCCTAACTATGGCTACACCTTC
D: NA; J: TRBJ2-3; size: NA; V: TRBV5-5; CDR3: CASSLRRQTDTQYF; DNA: TGTGCCAGCAGCCTACGGCGCCAAACAGATACGCAGTATTTT
D: NA; J: TRBJ1-1; size: NA; V: TRBV21-1; CDR3: CASRSSTEAFF; DNA: TGTGCCAGCCGAAGTAGTACTGAAGCTTTCTTT
D: NA; J: TRBJ2-3; size: NA; V: TRBV20-1; CDR3: CSARDNGETSTDTQYF; DNA: TGCAGTGCTAGAGACAACGGAGAAACTAGCACAGATACGCAGTATTTT
D: TRBD1; J: TRBJ1-6; size: NA; V: TRBV2; CDR3: CASTQTGVNSPLHF; DNA: TGTGCCAGCACCCAGACAGGGGTGAATTCACCCCTCCACTTT
D: NA; J: TRBJ1-1; size: NA; V: TRBV30; CDR3: CAWSQVTEAFF; DNA: TGTGCCTGGAGTCAAGTCACTGAAGCTTTCTTT
D: NA; J: TRBJ2-7; size: many; V: TRBV4-2; CDR3: CASSQDAAAPSSYEQYF; DNA: TGTGCCAGCAGCCAAGATGCGGCGGCACCCTCCTCCTACGAGCAGTACTTC
D: NA; J: TRBJ1-1; size: few; V: TRBV12-3/TRBV12-4; CDR3: CASSFDTNTEAFF; DNA: TGTGCCAGCAGTTTCGATACAAACACTGAAGCTTTCTTT
D: NA; J: TRBJ2-1; size: few; V: TRBV27; CDR3: CASSLYPRLNNEQFF; DNA: TGTGCCAGCAGTTTATATCCCCGACTAAACAATGAGCAGTTCTTC
D: NA; J: TRBJ2-1; size: few; V: TRBV29-1; CDR3: CSSSWASTPGAYNEQFF; DNA: TGCAGCTCATCTTGGGCTAGCACACCGGGGGCTTACAATGAGCAGTTCTTC
D: TRBD1; J: TRBJ1-5; size: NA; V: TRBV3-1; CDR3: CASSQASVTGGRQPQHF; DNA: TGTGCCAGCAGCCAAGCTAGTGTGACAGGGGGCAGGCAGCCCCAGCATTTT
D: TRBD1; J: TRBJ2-3; size: NA; V: TRBV12-5; CDR3: CASAYGTGIADTQYF; DNA: TGTGCTAGTGCCTACGGGACAGGAATAGCAGATACGCAGTATTTT
D: NA; J: TRBJ2-2; size: NA; V: TRBV20-1; CDR3: CSAWASDTGELFF; DNA: TGCAGTGCTTGGGCTAGCGACACCGGGGAGCTGTTTTTT
D: NA; J: TRBJ2-1; size: few; V: TRBV27; CDR3: CASSLSLMHSYNEQFF; DNA: TGTGCCAGCAGTTTATCTCTGATGCACTCCTACAATGAGCAGTTCTTC
D: TRBD2; J: TRBJ2-7; size: few; V: TRBV12-3/TRBV12-4; CDR3: CASSFAGRAYEQYF; DNA: TGTGCCAGCAGTTTTGCCGGGAGGGCTTACGAGCAGTACTTC
D: TRBD2; J: TRBJ2-7; size: many; V: TRBV5-1; CDR3: CASSSSGGIYEQYF; DNA: TGCGCCAGCAGCTCCAGCGGGGGGATTTACGAGCAGTACTTC
D: NA; J: TRBJ1-2; size: few; V: TRBV6-5; CDR3: CASSYSAANYGYTF; DNA: TGTGCCAGCAGTTACTCGGCAGCTAACTATGGCTACACCTTC
D: NA; J: TRBJ1-5; size: NA; V: TRBV20-1; CDR3: CSARRETDQPQHF; DNA: TGCAGTGCTAGAAGAGAGACCGATCAGCCCCAGCATTTT
D: NA; J: TRBJ2-6; size: NA; V: TRBV5-5; CDR3: CASSAVLSSGANVLTF; DNA: TGTGCCAGCAGCGCGGTCCTGAGCTCTGGGGCCAACGTCCTGACTTTC
D: TRBD1; J: TRBJ2-7; size: few; V: TRBV5-1; CDR3: CASSSTGEKFYEQYF; DNA: TGCGCCAGCAGTTCGACAGGGGAAAAATTCTACGAGCAGTACTTC
D: TRBD2; J: TRBJ2-3; size: NA; V: TRBV29-1; CDR3: CSVAHTGTSFADTQYF; DNA: TGCAGCGTTGCTCATACCGGGACTAGCTTCGCAGATACGCAGTATTTT
D: NA; J: TRBJ1-5; size: many; V: TRBV6-5; CDR3: CASSYSPVANGPPQHF; DNA: TGTGCCAGCAGTTACTCACCGGTCGCTAACGGGCCGCCCCAGCATTTT
D: NA; J: TRBJ2-1; size: NA; V: TRBV2; CDR3: CASSDRGQINEQFF; DNA: TGTGCCAGCAGCGACCGGGGGCAGATCAATGAGCAGTTCTTC
D: NA; J: TRBJ1-2; size: NA; V: TRBV2; CDR3: CASSEGDNYGYTF; DNA: TGTGCCAGCAGTGAAGGAGACAACTATGGCTACACCTTC
D: TRBD2; J: TRBJ2-1; size: NA; V: TRBV4-2; CDR3: CASSQDQTSGVYNEQFF; DNA: TGTGCCAGCAGCCAAGATCAGACTAGCGGAGTCTACAATGAGCAGTTCTTC
D: TRBD2; J: TRBJ2-5; size: few; V: TRBV6-1; CDR3: CASSNRGGRETQYF; DNA: TGTGCCAGCAGCAATCGGGGGGGCAGGGAGACCCAGTACTTC
D: NA; J: TRBJ2-1; size: few; V: TRBV6-5; CDR3: CASSPQEPGYEQFF; DNA: TGTGCCAGCAGTCCTCAAGAGCCCGGATATGAGCAGTTCTTC